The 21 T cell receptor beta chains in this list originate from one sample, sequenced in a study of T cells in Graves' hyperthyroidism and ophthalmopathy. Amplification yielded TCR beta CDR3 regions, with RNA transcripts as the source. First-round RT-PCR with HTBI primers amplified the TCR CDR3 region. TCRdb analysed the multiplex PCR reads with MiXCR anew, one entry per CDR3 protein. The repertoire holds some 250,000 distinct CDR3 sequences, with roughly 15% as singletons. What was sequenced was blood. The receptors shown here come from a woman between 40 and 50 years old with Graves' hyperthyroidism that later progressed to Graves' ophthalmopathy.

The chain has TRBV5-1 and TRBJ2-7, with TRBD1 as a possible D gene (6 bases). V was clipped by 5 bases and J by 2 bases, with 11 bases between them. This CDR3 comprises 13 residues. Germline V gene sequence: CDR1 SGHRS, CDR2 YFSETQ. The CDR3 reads CASSQTGAYEQYF. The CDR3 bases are TGCGCCAGCAGTCAGACAGGCGCCTACGAGCAGTACTTC.

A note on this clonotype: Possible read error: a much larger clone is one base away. CDR3 region: CASSYRASEAFF. CDR3 nucleotide sequence: TGTGCCAGCAGCTACAGGGCGTCTGAAGCTTTCTTT. The chain recombines TRBV5-5 with TRBJ1-1; weak D call: TRBD1 (6 bases). Germline CDR1 and CDR2: SGHKS and YYEKEE (reference sequence). The CDR3 has 12 amino acids. The germline V and J ends were trimmed by 3 bases and 6 bases, with 9 bases remaining between them.

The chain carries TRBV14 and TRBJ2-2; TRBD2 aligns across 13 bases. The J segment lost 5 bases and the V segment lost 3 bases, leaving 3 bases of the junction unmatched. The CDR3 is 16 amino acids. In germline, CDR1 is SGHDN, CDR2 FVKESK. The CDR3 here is CASSHRLAGGTGELFF. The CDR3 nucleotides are TGTGCCAGCAGCCACCGACTAGCGGGAGGAACCGGGGAGCTGTTTTTT.

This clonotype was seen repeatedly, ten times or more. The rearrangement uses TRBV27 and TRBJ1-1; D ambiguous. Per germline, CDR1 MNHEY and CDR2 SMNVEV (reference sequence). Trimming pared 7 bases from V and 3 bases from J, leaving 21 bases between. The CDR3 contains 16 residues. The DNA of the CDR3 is TGTGCCAGCACCCTCCCCCCGGGAGTCGAGTACACTGAAGCTTTCTTT. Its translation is CASTLPPGVEYTEAFF.

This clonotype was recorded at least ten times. The chain's CDR3 is CSVTLAGVPGGAYNEQFF. CDR3 DNA: TGCAGCGTCACACTAGCGGGAGTCCCGGGAGGGGCCTACAATGAGCAGTTCTTC. The J gene is TRBJ2-1, the V gene TRBV29-1, with 11 nucleotides matching TRBD2. J lost 2 bases, V lost 6 bases, and 15 bases had no gene match. Germline-derived CDR1 and CDR2 are SQVTM and ANQGSEA. The CDR3 length is 18 residues.

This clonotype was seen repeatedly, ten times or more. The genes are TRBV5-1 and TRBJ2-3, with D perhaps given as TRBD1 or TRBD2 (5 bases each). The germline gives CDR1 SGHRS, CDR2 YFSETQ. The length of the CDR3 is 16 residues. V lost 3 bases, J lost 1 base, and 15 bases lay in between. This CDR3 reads CASSSEMGRGTDTQYF. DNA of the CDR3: TGCGCCAGCAGCTCCGAAATGGGACGGGGCACAGATACGCAGTATTTT.

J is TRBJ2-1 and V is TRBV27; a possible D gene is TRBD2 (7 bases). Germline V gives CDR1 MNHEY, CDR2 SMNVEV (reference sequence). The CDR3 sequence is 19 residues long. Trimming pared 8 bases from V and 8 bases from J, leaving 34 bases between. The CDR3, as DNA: TGTGCCAGCGGCCCGACCCTTTACCAGCTAGGGGGAGGGGGGGATGAGCAGTTCTTC. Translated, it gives CASGPTLYQLGGGGDEQFF.

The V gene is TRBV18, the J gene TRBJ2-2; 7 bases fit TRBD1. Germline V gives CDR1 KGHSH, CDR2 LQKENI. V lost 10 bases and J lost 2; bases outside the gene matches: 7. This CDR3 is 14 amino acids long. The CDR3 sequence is CATSQGTNTGELFF. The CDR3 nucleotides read TGTGCCACTTCACAGGGGACAAACACCGGGGAGCTGTTTTTT.

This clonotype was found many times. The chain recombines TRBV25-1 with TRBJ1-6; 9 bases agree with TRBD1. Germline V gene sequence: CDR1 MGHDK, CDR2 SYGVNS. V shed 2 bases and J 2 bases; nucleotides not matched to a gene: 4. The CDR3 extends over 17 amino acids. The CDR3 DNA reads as TGTGCCAGCAGTGAAGCGGGACAGGGTCCCTATAATTCACCCCTCCACTTT. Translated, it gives CASSEAGQGPYNSPLHF. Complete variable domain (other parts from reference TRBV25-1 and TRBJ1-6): EADIYQTPRYLVIGTGKKITLECSQTMGHDKMYWYQQDPGMELHLIHYSYGVNSTEKGDLSSESTVSRIRTEHFPLTLESARPSHTSQYLCASSEAGQGPYNSPLHFGNGTRLTVT.

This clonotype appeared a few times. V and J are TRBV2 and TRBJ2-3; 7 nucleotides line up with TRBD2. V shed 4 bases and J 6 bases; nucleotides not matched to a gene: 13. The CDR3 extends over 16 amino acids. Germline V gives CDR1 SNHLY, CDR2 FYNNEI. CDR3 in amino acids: CASSGPREGRGDTQYF. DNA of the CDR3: TGTGCCAGCAGTGGCCCGAGGGAGGGCCGGGGGGATACGCAGTATTTT.

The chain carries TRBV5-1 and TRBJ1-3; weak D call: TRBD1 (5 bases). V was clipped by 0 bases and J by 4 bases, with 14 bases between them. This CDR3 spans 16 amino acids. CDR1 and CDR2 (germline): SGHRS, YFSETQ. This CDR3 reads CASSLEGAGRGNTIYF. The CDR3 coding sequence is TGCGCCAGCAGCTTGGAAGGGGCAGGAAGGGGAAACACCATATATTTT.

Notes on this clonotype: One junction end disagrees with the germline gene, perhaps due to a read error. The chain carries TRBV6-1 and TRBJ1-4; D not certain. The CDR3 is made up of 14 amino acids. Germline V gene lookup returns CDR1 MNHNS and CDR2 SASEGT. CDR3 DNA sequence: TGTGCCAGCAGACCCCAGGATTTTAATGAAAAACTGCTTTTT. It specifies CASRPQDFNEKLLF.

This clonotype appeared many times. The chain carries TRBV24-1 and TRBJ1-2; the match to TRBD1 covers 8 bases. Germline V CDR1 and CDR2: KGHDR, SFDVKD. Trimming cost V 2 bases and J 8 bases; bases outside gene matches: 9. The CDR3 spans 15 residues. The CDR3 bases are TGTGCCACCAGTGATTCCCGGACAGGGTATCAAGGCTACACCTTC. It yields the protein CATSDSRTGYQGYTF.

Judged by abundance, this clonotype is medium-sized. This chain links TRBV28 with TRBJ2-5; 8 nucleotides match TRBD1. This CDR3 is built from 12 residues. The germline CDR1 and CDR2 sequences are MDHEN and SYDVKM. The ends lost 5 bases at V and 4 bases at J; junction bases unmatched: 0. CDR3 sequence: CASSGQGETQYF. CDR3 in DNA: TGTGCCAGCAGTGGACAGGGAGAGACCCAGTACTTC.

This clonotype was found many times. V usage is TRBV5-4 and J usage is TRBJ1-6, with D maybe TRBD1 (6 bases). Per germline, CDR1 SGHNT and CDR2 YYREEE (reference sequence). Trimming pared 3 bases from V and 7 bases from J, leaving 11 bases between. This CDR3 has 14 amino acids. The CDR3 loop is CASSSRTVNSPLHF. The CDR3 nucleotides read TGTGCCAGCAGCTCACGGACAGTAAATTCACCCCTCCACTTT.

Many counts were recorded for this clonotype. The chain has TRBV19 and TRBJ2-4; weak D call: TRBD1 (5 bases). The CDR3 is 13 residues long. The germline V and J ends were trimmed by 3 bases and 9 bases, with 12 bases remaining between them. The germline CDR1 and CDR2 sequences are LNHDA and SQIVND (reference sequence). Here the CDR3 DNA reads TGTGCCAGTAGTATTGGATCAGGGCTCATTCAGTACTTC. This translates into CASSIGSGLIQYF.

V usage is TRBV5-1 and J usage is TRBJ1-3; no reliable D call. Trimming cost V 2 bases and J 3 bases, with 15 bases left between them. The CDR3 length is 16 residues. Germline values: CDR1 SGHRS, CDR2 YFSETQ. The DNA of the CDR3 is TGCGCCAGCAGCTTTGATGAGGGTGGATTTGGAAACACCATATATTTT. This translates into CASSFDEGGFGNTIYF. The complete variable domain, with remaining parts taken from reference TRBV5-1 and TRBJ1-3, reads KAGVTQTPRYLIKTRGQQVTLSCSPISGHRSVSWYQQTPGQGLQFLFEYFSETQRNKGNFPGRFSGRQFSNSRSEMNVSTLELGDSALYLCASSFDEGGFGNTIYFGEGSWLTVV.

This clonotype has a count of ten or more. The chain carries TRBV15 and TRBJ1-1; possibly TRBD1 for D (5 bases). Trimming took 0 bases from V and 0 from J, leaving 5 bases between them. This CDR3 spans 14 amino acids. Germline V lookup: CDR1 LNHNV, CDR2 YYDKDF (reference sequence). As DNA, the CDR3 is TGTGCCACCAGCAGAGAGGGGCTGAACACTGAAGCTTTCTTT. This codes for CATSREGLNTEAFF.

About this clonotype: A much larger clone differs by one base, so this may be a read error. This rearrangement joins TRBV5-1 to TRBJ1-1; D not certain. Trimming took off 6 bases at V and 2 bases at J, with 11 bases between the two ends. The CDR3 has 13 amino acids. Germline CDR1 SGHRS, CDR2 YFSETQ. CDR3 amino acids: CASNFASNTEAFF. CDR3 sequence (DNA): TGCGCCAGCAACTTTGCCAGTAACACTGAAGCTTTCTTT.

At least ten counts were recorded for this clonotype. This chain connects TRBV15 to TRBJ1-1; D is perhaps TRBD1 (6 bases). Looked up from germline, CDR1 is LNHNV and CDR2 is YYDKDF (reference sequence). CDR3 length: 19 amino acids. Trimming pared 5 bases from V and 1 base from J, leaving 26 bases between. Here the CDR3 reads CATSVRVGLGARWNTEAFF. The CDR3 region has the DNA TGTGCCACCAGCGTAAGAGTTGGTTTGGGGGCACGATGGAACACTGAAGCTTTCTTT.

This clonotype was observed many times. CDR3 sequence (DNA): TGTGCCAGCAGCTTGGTGTCAGGCTCCTACAATGAGCAGTTCTTC. This gives the protein CASSLVSGSYNEQFF. This chain joins TRBV5-5 and TRBJ2-1; D is unclear. V was trimmed by 0 bases and J by 0 bases, leaving 7 bases between them. From germline, CDR1 is SGHKS and CDR2 YYEKEE (reference sequence). CDR3 length: 15 amino acids.